Described below is a single TCR beta chain sequence and its context. This receptor's antigen is unknown. No base quality information exists; no much larger clone differs at one position. Collaborating institutions collected whole blood in K2EDTA tubes following their own protocols. For TCRbeta analysis, collaborators shipped samples as frozen whole blood, isolated PBMCs, or DNA extracted from either of those sample types. TCRbeta CDR3 regions were amplified from genomic DNA by means of the immunoSEQ Assay, a bias-controlled multiplex PCR. The authors' pipeline ran thus. Within the assay, amplification of reference gene primers was used to estimate how many nucleated cells each sample contained. Sequence reads were collapsed and filtered to measure the absolute abundance of every unique TCRbeta CDR3 rearrangement. For each sample, productive Simpson clonality was calculated as the square root of Simpson's diversity index across productive rearrangements. TCRdb holds this immuneACCESS table with in-frame rearrangements only. Some clones are missing; in checked studies, unresolved V genes explain under half, and the rest has no known cause. V and J calls and clone size are as listed in that table; D and trimming were resolved from the DNA. Recorded for this sample are about 220,000 clones; roughly 85% of them occurred a single time. 3.6% of the sample comes from the top ten.

The germline V gene (reference sequence) provides CDR1 SEHNR and CDR2 FQNEAQ. The germline V and J ends show losses of 4 bases and 4 bases respectively, and no gene match explains 7 bases of the junction. The CDR3 sequence holds 17 residues, the cysteine and phenylalanine included. Left in the record is the CDR3 DNA by itself, 51 bases read in frame from the first base. The sample belongs to a study of blood T cell repertoires in COVID-19 (TCRdb year 2020). Some background on the complete study: Collaborator samples came from the United States, Italy and Spain and covered acute and convalescent phases of COVID-19. Deeply sampled blood TCRbeta repertoires from subjects exposed to, actively infected with, or recovered from COVID-19 were included in the dataset. The repertoires were released in a freely available public database intended as a resource for research on the immune response to SARS-CoV-2. The samples were drawn from the first 160 participants of the ongoing ImmuneRACE study and from 950 to 1,500 subjects provided by 6 global collaborators. Where available, HLA class I and class II types were obtained from metadata supplied by the sample provider rather than from assay-based typing. A de-identified subject ID, COVID-19 status, age in years and sex were almost always included in the sample metadata. The prospective study material was composed of cDNA or gDNA derived from T cells, B-cell-depleted T cells, or PBMCs. The full study reports these points: The amount of clinical and demographic metadata varied by source and participant and was provided uncurated.

The sequencing sample was made of peripheral blood. The TCR comes from a woman older than 75 with acute or convalescent COVID-19. The chain employs TRBV7-9 and TRBJ1-6; the junction holds 10 bases that match TRBD1. The CDR3 reads CASSSQGQGIYNSPLHF. DNA sequence: TGTGCCAGCAGCTCCCAGGGACAGGGGATTTATAATTCACCCCTCCACTTT.